In its sample, the clone carrying this T cell receptor beta chain was seen many times. Its antigen is as yet unknown. This entry belongs to a study of identical twins. Study conclusions and caveats: Abundant beta clonotypes from cord blood had fewer insertions, unlike memory repertoires, which showed none. The study found excess low generation probability among twin-shared out-of-frame alpha sequences.

TCRdb independently ran MiXCR on the 5' RACE reads; one entry per CDR3 protein. This sample yields approximately 220,000 distinct CDR3 sequences, of which 7.5% are seen a single time; just under 2% belongs to the top ten. The CDR3 extends over 14 amino acids. The V and J ends lost 5 bases and 2 bases respectively, with 13 bases between them. The germline V gene encodes CDR1 MDHEN and CDR2 SYDVKM. Another study also made use of these data, one on yellow fever vaccine responses in identical twins.

Source material: memory (CD45RO+) T cells sorted from blood. The source of this sequence is a woman aged 18-29 years in good health. This chain joins TRBV28 and TRBJ2-7; a possible D gene is TRBD1 (6 bases). This CDR3 is CASSLQGSTYEQYF. In DNA form, the CDR3 reads TGTGCCAGCAGTCTACAGGGTTCTACCTACGAGCAGTACTTC.